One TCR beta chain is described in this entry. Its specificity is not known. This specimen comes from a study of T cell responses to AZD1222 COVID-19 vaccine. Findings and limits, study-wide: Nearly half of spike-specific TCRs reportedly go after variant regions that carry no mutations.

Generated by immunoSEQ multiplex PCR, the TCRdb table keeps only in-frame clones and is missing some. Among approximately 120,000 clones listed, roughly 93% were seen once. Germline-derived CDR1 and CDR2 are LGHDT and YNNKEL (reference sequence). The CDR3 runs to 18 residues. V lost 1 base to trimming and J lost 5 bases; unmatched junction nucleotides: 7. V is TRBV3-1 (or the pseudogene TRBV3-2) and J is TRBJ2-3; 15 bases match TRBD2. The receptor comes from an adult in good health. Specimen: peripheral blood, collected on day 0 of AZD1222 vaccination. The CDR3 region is CASSQAGLAGGLGDTQYF. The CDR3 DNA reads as TGTGCCAGCAGCCAAGCCGGACTAGCGGGGGGGCTCGGAGATACGCAGTATTTT.